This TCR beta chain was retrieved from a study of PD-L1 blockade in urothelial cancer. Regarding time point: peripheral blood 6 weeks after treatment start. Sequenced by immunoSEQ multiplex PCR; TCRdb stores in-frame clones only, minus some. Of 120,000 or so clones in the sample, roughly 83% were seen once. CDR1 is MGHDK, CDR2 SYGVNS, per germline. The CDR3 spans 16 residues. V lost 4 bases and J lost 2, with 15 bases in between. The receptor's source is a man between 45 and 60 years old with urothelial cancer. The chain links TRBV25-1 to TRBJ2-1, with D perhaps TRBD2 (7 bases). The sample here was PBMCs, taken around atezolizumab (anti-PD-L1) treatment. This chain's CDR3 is CASSVGGRGTYNEQFF. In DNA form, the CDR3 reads TGTGCCAGCAGTGTAGGGGGGAGGGGGACCTACAATGAGCAGTTCTTC. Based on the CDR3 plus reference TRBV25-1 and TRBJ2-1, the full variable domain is EADIYQTPRYLVIGTGKKITLECSQTMGHDKMYWYQQDPGMELHLIHYSYGVNSTEKGDLSSESTVSRIRTEHFPLTLESARPSHTSQYLCASSVGGRGTYNEQFFGPGTRLTVL.